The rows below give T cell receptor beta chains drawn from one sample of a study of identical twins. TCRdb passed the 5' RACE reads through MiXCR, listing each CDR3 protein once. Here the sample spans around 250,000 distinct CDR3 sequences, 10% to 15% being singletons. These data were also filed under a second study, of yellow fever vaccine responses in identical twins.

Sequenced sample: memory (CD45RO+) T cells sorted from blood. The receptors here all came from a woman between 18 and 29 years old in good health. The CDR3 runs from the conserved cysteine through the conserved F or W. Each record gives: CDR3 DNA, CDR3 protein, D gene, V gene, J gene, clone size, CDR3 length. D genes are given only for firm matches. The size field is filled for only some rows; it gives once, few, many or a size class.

DNA: TGTGCCACCAGTGAGCCAGGCAGCTCCTACAATGAGCAGTTCTTC
CDR3: CATSEPGSSYNEQFF
D: NA
V: TRBV24-1
J: TRBJ2-1
size: NA
length: 15

DNA: TGCAGCGGGGGCGGAGGGTCTGGTAATGAGCAGTTCTTC
CDR3: CSGGGGSGNEQFF
D: NA
V: TRBV29-1
J: TRBJ2-1
size: few
length: 13

DNA: TGTGCCAGCAGCTTGACAGGTAGTTCCTACGAGCAGTACTTC
CDR3: CASSLTGSSYEQYF
D: NA
V: TRBV7-2
J: TRBJ2-7
size: many
length: 14

DNA: TGTGCCAGCCCTTTCGAGTTATACAATGAGCAGTTCTTC
CDR3: CASPFELYNEQFF
D: NA
V: TRBV6-7
J: TRBJ2-1
size: few
length: 13

DNA: TGTGCCAGCAGCTTCCGGAGGGCCGGGGAGACCGGGGAGCTGTTTTTT
CDR3: CASSFRRAGETGELFF
D: NA
V: TRBV5-5
J: TRBJ2-2
size: many
length: 16

DNA: TGTGCCAGCAGCCCAAGGGCAGGGGAGCAGTACTTC
CDR3: CASSPRAGEQYF
D: NA
V: TRBV11-2
J: TRBJ2-7
size: few
length: 12

DNA: TGTGCCAGCAGTGCCGGGACTAGCGGGAAGTTGGAGCAGTTCTTC
CDR3: CASSAGTSGKLEQFF
D: TRBD2
V: TRBV28
J: TRBJ2-1
size: NA
length: 15

DNA: TGCAGTGCCTCGGGACAGGGGGCCTACGAGCAGTACTTC
CDR3: CSASGQGAYEQYF
D: TRBD1
V: TRBV20-1
J: TRBJ2-7
size: many
length: 13

DNA: TGTGCCAGCAGCGTAGCTTCTGGGGACAGGCAAGAGACCCAGTACTTC
CDR3: CASSVASGDRQETQYF
D: TRBD1
V: TRBV9
J: TRBJ2-5
size: NA
length: 16

DNA: TGTGCCAGCAGCTTGGACCTTTCGGGCACAGATACGCAGTATTTT
CDR3: CASSLDLSGTDTQYF
D: NA
V: TRBV13
J: TRBJ2-3
size: NA
length: 15

DNA: TGTGCCAGCAGCCAGGCGAGCGGGGGAATATACACCGGGGAGCTGTTTTTT
CDR3: CASSQASGGIYTGELFF
D: TRBD2
V: TRBV3-1
J: TRBJ2-2
size: NA
length: 17

DNA: TGTGCCAGCAGTTTAGCGCTTTTAGCAGACACAGATACGCAGTATTTT
CDR3: CASSLALLADTDTQYF
D: NA
V: TRBV12-3/TRBV12-4
J: TRBJ2-3
size: NA
length: 16

DNA: TGTGCCAGCAGAACGGACAGGTTAATCACAGATACGCAGTATTTT
CDR3: CASRTDRLITDTQYF
D: TRBD1
V: TRBV28
J: TRBJ2-3
size: NA
length: 15

DNA: TGTGCCAGCAGTTACGGGGGGACCGGGGCCAACGTCCTGACTTTC
CDR3: CASSYGGTGANVLTF
D: NA
V: TRBV6-5
J: TRBJ2-6
size: NA
length: 15

DNA: TGTGCCAGCAGCCAACTCAGCGGAAGCTACGAGCAGTACTTC
CDR3: CASSQLSGSYEQYF
D: NA
V: TRBV3-1
J: TRBJ2-7
size: few
length: 14

DNA: TGTGCCAGCAGTTGGGCCTCATCTGGAAACACCATATATTTT
CDR3: CASSWASSGNTIYF
D: NA
V: TRBV12-3/TRBV12-4
J: TRBJ1-3
size: NA
length: 14

DNA: TGTGCCATCAGTACCGGGACTAGCGGGAGCGAGCAGTACTTC
CDR3: CAISTGTSGSEQYF
D: TRBD2
V: TRBV10-3
J: TRBJ2-7
size: NA
length: 14

DNA: TGTGCCAGCAGTTATGGTACTCATGAAGCTTTCTTT
CDR3: CASSYGTHEAFF
D: NA
V: TRBV6-2/TRBV6-3
J: TRBJ1-1
size: few
length: 12

DNA: TGTGCCAGCAGAGGGCTAGCGGGGGGGCCCCAGTACTTC
CDR3: CASRGLAGGPQYF
D: TRBD2
V: TRBV12-3/TRBV12-4
J: TRBJ2-5
size: many
length: 13

DNA: TGTGCCAGCAGCCGAACGGAGTTTGGCTCCTACGAGCAGTACTTC
CDR3: CASSRTEFGSYEQYF
D: NA
V: TRBV12-3/TRBV12-4
J: TRBJ2-7
size: few
length: 15

DNA: TGTGCCAGCAGTCCCGGACTAGCGGGAGGGCCGGACGGGGAGCTGTTTTTT
CDR3: CASSPGLAGGPDGELFF
D: TRBD2
V: TRBV27
J: TRBJ2-2
size: NA
length: 17

DNA: TGCAGTGTTTCGGGTGGTGAGCAGTTCTTC
CDR3: CSVSGGEQFF
D: NA
V: TRBV20-1
J: TRBJ2-1
size: many
length: 10

DNA: TGTGCCAGCAAATTCGAACCTAAGGGAGATACGCAGTATTTT
CDR3: CASKFEPKGDTQYF
D: NA
V: TRBV6-1
J: TRBJ2-3
size: few
length: 14

DNA: TGTGCCAGCAGCTTATTTTCCAATGCAGCCGAGCAGTACTTC
CDR3: CASSLFSNAAEQYF
D: NA
V: TRBV7-8
J: TRBJ2-7
size: NA
length: 14

DNA: TGTGCCAGCAGTGGGTACAGGGACAATCAGCCCCAGCATTTT
CDR3: CASSGYRDNQPQHF
D: NA
V: TRBV6-1
J: TRBJ1-5
size: few
length: 14

DNA: TGTGCCACCAGTGACATGGACAGGGGCCTTGTGGAGCAGTACTTC
CDR3: CATSDMDRGLVEQYF
D: TRBD1
V: TRBV24-1
J: TRBJ2-7
size: NA
length: 15

DNA: TGTGCCAGCAGCCCTCGACTGCAGCCCACAGATACGCAGTATTTT
CDR3: CASSPRLQPTDTQYF
D: NA
V: TRBV3-1
J: TRBJ2-3
size: many
length: 15

DNA: TGCGCCAGCAGCTTAAATGGACAGGGCTACGAGCAGTACTTC
CDR3: CASSLNGQGYEQYF
D: TRBD1
V: TRBV5-1
J: TRBJ2-7
size: many
length: 14

DNA: TGTGCCACCGGACAGGGGATGAACACTGAAGCTTTCTTT
CDR3: CATGQGMNTEAFF
D: TRBD1
V: TRBV7-2
J: TRBJ1-1
size: NA
length: 13

DNA: TGCGCCAGCAGCCGACAGGGGCCCAACACTGAAGCTTTCTTT
CDR3: CASSRQGPNTEAFF
D: TRBD1
V: TRBV5-1
J: TRBJ1-1
size: many
length: 14

DNA: TGTACCTTCTGTTTGCTAGCGGGAGTCCCATACAGGAGCACAGATACGCAGTATTTT
CDR3: CTFCLLAGVPYRSTDTQYF
D: TRBD2
V: TRBV2
J: TRBJ2-3
size: few
length: 19

DNA: TGCAGTGCTAGCACCGCCAATCAGCCCCAGCATTTT
CDR3: CSASTANQPQHF
D: NA
V: TRBV20-1
J: TRBJ1-5
size: many
length: 12

DNA: TGTGCCAGCTCCCTGGGACTAGCGGGAGCAGAGACCCAGTACTTC
CDR3: CASSLGLAGAETQYF
D: TRBD2
V: TRBV7-9
J: TRBJ2-5
size: NA
length: 15

DNA: TGTGCCAGCAGTGTACGGGAGGCCGGGGAGCTGTTTTTT
CDR3: CASSVREAGELFF
D: TRBD2
V: TRBV2
J: TRBJ2-2
size: few
length: 13

DNA: TGTGCCAGCAGCTACTCACCTGGACTAGCGGGAGTTAATGAGCAGTTCTTC
CDR3: CASSYSPGLAGVNEQFF
D: TRBD2
V: TRBV14
J: TRBJ2-1
size: NA
length: 17

DNA: TGTGCCAGCAGCGCCATCACTAGCGGGTTCACAGATACGCAGTATTTT
CDR3: CASSAITSGFTDTQYF
D: TRBD2
V: TRBV9
J: TRBJ2-3
size: few
length: 16

DNA: TGTGCCTGGACTAGCGAGAGTATGGAGGGCTACGAGCAGTACTTC
CDR3: CAWTSESMEGYEQYF
D: NA
V: TRBV21-1
J: TRBJ2-7
size: many
length: 15

DNA: TGTGCCAGCAGCTTGGACAGACCCTACGAGCAGTACTTC
CDR3: CASSLDRPYEQYF
D: NA
V: TRBV7-8
J: TRBJ2-7
size: few
length: 13

DNA: TGTGCCAGCAGTTTATTCATCGGGACAGGGGATGGGGAGCAGTACTTC
CDR3: CASSLFIGTGDGEQYF
D: TRBD1
V: TRBV28
J: TRBJ2-7
size: few
length: 16

DNA: TGCAGTGCTAGGACTGCGGGAGGAGTCTACGAGCAGTACTTC
CDR3: CSARTAGGVYEQYF
D: TRBD2
V: TRBV20-1
J: TRBJ2-7
size: few
length: 14

DNA: TGTGCCAGCAGCCAAGTTCCTCTAGCGTCGAACACCGGGGAGCTGTTTTTT
CDR3: CASSQVPLASNTGELFF
D: NA
V: TRBV3-1
J: TRBJ2-2
size: NA
length: 17

DNA: TGTGCCAGCAAGGGGGGGGTGGAGCAAGAGACCCAGTACTTC
CDR3: CASKGGVEQETQYF
D: NA
V: TRBV6-1
J: TRBJ2-5
size: NA
length: 14

DNA: TGTGCCAGCAGCATGGACAGGGGTTTTGAGACCCAGTACTTC
CDR3: CASSMDRGFETQYF
D: TRBD1
V: TRBV11-2
J: TRBJ2-5
size: NA
length: 14

DNA: TGCAGTGCTTCTAGGCCGGGACAGGGGGCCGATGAGCAGTTCTTC
CDR3: CSASRPGQGADEQFF
D: TRBD1
V: TRBV20-1
J: TRBJ2-1
size: NA
length: 15

DNA: TGCAGGGCCGTGGGGGGACAGAAGTATGGCTACACCTTC
CDR3: CRAVGGQKYGYTF
D: TRBD1
V: TRBV20-1
J: TRBJ1-2
size: NA
length: 13

DNA: TGTGCCACCAGCACAATGGTTAATCAGCCCCAGCATTTT
CDR3: CATSTMVNQPQHF
D: NA
V: TRBV15
J: TRBJ1-5
size: few
length: 13

DNA: TGTGCCAGCAGTTTTATCCGGGCGGGAAACACAGATACGCAGTATTTT
CDR3: CASSFIRAGNTDTQYF
D: NA
V: TRBV28
J: TRBJ2-3
size: many
length: 16

DNA: TGTGCCAGCAGCACGGCCGGGACAGGGCTCAATGAGCAGTTCTTC
CDR3: CASSTAGTGLNEQFF
D: TRBD1
V: TRBV9
J: TRBJ2-1
size: few
length: 15

DNA: TGCGCCAGCAGCCAAGATCTAAACCTTTACGAGCAGTACTTC
CDR3: CASSQDLNLYEQYF
D: NA
V: TRBV4-3
J: TRBJ2-7
size: few
length: 14

DNA: TGTGCCAGCAGCTTTGGGGTACAGGGGGTCTCCTACGAGCAGTACTTC
CDR3: CASSFGVQGVSYEQYF
D: TRBD1
V: TRBV7-8
J: TRBJ2-7
size: NA
length: 16

DNA: TGTGCCAGCAGCGCCGAGGTTAGCGGGACCTACAATGAGCAGTTCTTC
CDR3: CASSAEVSGTYNEQFF
D: TRBD2
V: TRBV9
J: TRBJ2-1
size: few
length: 16

DNA: TGTGCCTGGAGTGGGGATTTCGGGGAGAACACTGAAGCTTTCTTT
CDR3: CAWSGDFGENTEAFF
D: NA
V: TRBV30
J: TRBJ1-1
size: NA
length: 15